The 12 T cell receptor beta chains below were found in one sample sequenced in a study of blood T cell repertoires in COVID-19. Method: immunoSEQ multiplex PCR; TCRdb's copy keeps in-frame clones and lacks some. The sample carries 100,000 to 150,000 clones, about 74% recorded once. Sequenced sample: peripheral blood. The origin of the receptors is a man older than 75 with COVID-19, enrolled during active disease.

The J gene is TRBJ2-2, the V gene TRBV9; 14 nucleotides line up with TRBD2. Germline V gives CDR1 SGDLS, CDR2 YYNGEE. Trimming cost V 3 bases and J 3 bases; bases outside gene matches: 7. The CDR3 has 18 amino acids. The CDR3 nucleotides read TGTGCCAGCAGCGCCCGACTAGCGGGAGGGCTCGACACCGGGGAGCTGTTTTTT. Encoded protein: CASSARLAGGLDTGELFF.

The chain links TRBV24-1 to TRBJ2-1, with D unresolved. V shed 9 bases and J shed 10 bases, with 6 bases lying between them. The germline V gene has CDR1 KGHDR and CDR2 SFDVKD. The CDR3 sequence is 9 residues long. The CDR3 here is CATHTEQFF. The CDR3 bases are TGTGCCACCCACACAGAGCAGTTCTTC.

This rearrangement joins TRBV5-6 to TRBJ1-5; the D is unclear. CDR3 length equals 12 residues. Germline lookup yields CDR1 SGHDT and CDR2 YYEEEE. The V end lost 0 bases, the J end lost 14 bases, and 12 bases lay between the germline ends. CDR3 DNA: TGTGCCAGCAGCTTGGGAGGGCTTCTGGAGCATTTT. Translation gives CASSLGGLLEHF.

The chain links TRBV6-5 to TRBJ2-5; D remains unclear. The V end lost 5 bases, the J end lost 5 bases, and 6 bases lay between the germline ends. Per germline, CDR1 MNHEY and CDR2 SVGAGI. CDR3 length equals 11 residues. CDR3 in amino acids: CASSIGETQYF. CDR3 nucleotide sequence: TGTGCCAGCAGTATCGGGGAGACCCAGTACTTC.

Written as DNA, the CDR3 is TGTGCCAGCAGTTTAAGGGAAAGGGAGGCGAGGGAGCTGTTTTTT. Encoded protein: CASSLREREARELFF. This sequence joins TRBV28 and TRBJ2-2; tentatively, D is TRBD2 (6 bases). Trimming removed 2 bases from V and 9 bases from J, with 16 bases in between. The CDR3 spans 15 residues. Germline loops: CDR1 MDHEN, CDR2 SYDVKM.

The rearrangement links TRBV5-4 to TRBJ2-3; no clear D gene. V lost 1 base, J lost 3 bases, and 6 bases lay in between. The CDR3 sequence is 13 residues long. CDR1 is SGHNT, CDR2 YYREEE, per germline (reference sequence). The CDR3 protein is CASSLYETDTQYF. CDR3 DNA: TGTGCCAGCAGCTTGTACGAGACAGATACGCAGTATTTT.

The chain employs TRBV28 and TRBJ2-5, with a weak D call TRBD2 (5 bases). V shed 5 bases and J shed 1 base, with 14 bases lying between them. The CDR3 length is 15 residues. Germline assignment: CDR1 MDHEN and CDR2 SYDVKM. The CDR3 nucleotides are TGTGCCAGCAGTACCCTACGAAGCGGCCAAGAGACCCAGTACTTC. Its protein is CASSTLRSGQETQYF. Filled out from reference TRBV28 and TRBJ2-5, the complete variable domain reads DVKVTQSSRYLVKRTGEKVFLECVQDMDHENMFWYRQDPGLGLRLIYFSYDVKMKEKGDIPEGYSVSREKKERFSLILESASTNQTSMYLCASSTLRSGQETQYFGPGTRLLVL.

The chain couples TRBV2 to TRBJ1-5; 7 bases line up with TRBD1. J lost 5 bases, V lost 5 bases, and 6 bases had no gene match. This CDR3 has 14 residues. Germline CDR1 SNHLY, CDR2 FYNNEI. CDR3 DNA sequence: TGTGCCAGCAGTCGGGACAGTGGGTATCAGCCCCAGCATTTT. Its protein is CASSRDSGYQPQHF.

The rearrangement uses TRBV28 and TRBJ2-7, with 7 positions matching TRBD2. Germline CDR1 MDHEN, CDR2 SYDVKM. The CDR3 consists of 14 residues. Trimming cost V 3 bases and J 0 bases; bases outside gene matches: 2. In DNA, the CDR3 is TGTGCCAGCAGTTTTACTAGCGCCTCCTACGAGCAGTACTTC. Translated, it gives CASSFTSASYEQYF.

This clone was counted a few times. As DNA, the CDR3 is TGCGCCAGCAGCCAGTGGCCCCAGGGAGGCGGGGAGCTGTTTTTT. This sequence encodes CASSQWPQGGGELFF. The rearrangement links TRBV4-3 to TRBJ2-2, with D possibly matching TRBD2 (6 bases). The CDR3 covers 15 residues. Germline assignment: CDR1 LGHNA and CDR2 YSLEER. The V and J ends lost 3 bases and 7 bases respectively, with 15 bases between them.

This chain links TRBV6-5 with TRBJ1-2, with TRBD1 matching 8 bases. This CDR3 comprises 14 residues. Germline CDR1 and CDR2: MNHEY and SVGAGI. The V segment lost 4 bases and the J segment 4 bases; nucleotides outside the gene matches: 5. The CDR3 protein is CASSFQGAVYGYTF. DNA for the CDR3: TGTGCCAGCAGTTTTCAGGGGGCAGTCTATGGCTACACCTTC.

In its sample, this clone was seen once. The genes are TRBV7-9 and TRBJ1-2; 10 bases map to TRBD1. CDR1 SEHNR and CDR2 FQNEAQ come from the germline V gene (reference sequence). The CDR3 extends over 16 amino acids. J gave up 8 bases and V 0 bases, and 9 bases lay outside the gene matches. The CDR3 region is CASSLANPGQGRGYTF. The CDR3 region has the DNA TGTGCCAGCAGCTTAGCGAACCCGGGACAGGGGAGAGGCTACACCTTC.